This T cell receptor (beta chain) comes out of a study of cytomegalovirus exposure and HLA in healthy donors. Study-level points and caveats: The study recorded 164 TCR beta chains that were cytomegalovirus-associated. Later, an analysis found that common viral pathogens appeared to be linked with several of the most significant clusters.

Primers: 60 Vbeta forward and 13 Jbeta reverse. Sequencing used immunoSEQ multiplex PCR; TCRdb keeps in-frame clones, though not all of them. The sample holds some 130,000 clones, roughly 79% seen once. V was clipped by 3 bases and J by 2 bases; unmatched bases: 8. This CDR3 is built from 16 residues. Germline-derived CDR1 and CDR2 are MDHEN and SYDVKM. This clone occurred once. Its matching antigen is unknown. Sequencing was performed on PBMCs. The genes are TRBV28 and TRBJ2-7; 9 bases align to TRBD1. The TCR originated in a woman between 35 and 50 years old in good health and CMV-seronegative. In DNA, the CDR3 is TGTGCCAGCAGTTTTCCGGGACAGGGAGGGACCTACGAGCAGTACTTC. It yields the protein CASSFPGQGGTYEQYF.